This T cell receptor beta chain originates from a study of cytomegalovirus exposure and HLA in healthy donors (dated by TCRdb to 2016 to 2017). Context from the whole study: In an earlier analysis of some 610 of the donors, 250 to 350 Gb of sequence data and some 120 million unique TCR beta sequences from 150 million to 200 million T cells were reported. Donor age, sex, ethnicity and CMV serostatus were compiled together with the repertoire data. The T cell repertoires of under 700 subjects were profiled by immunosequencing and related to cytomegalovirus serostatus. In an earlier analysis of roughly 540 of the donors, high-throughput TCR beta sequencing was used to judge whether each TCR beta V gene segment behaved as functional or pseudogenic. Among about 400 genotyped donors of the cohort, an average of around 220,000 unique TCR beta nucleotide sequences was sequenced per donor, of which about 19% were non-productive. Roughly five DR-DQ haplotypes were treated as single units for association and clustering because of strong linkage in the cohort. An early release that covered more than 550 HLA-typed donors contained approximately 300 gigabases of sequencing data and approximately 85 million unique TCR sequences. In a later analysis, previously published TCR beta repertoires from 550 to 700 donors were re-analyzed and high-resolution HLA genotyping was added so that TCR occurrence patterns could be studied. The number of donors typed differed by locus, with about 629-640 for A, B, C, DRB1 and DQB1, 522 for DQA1, over 600 for DPA1, and 400 to 490 for DPB1. Rather than using new phenotypic data, the later analysis identified candidate immune exposures from TCR beta sequences and from how often those sequences occurred across donors. A later genetic analysis used genome-wide SNP genotypes for about 60% of the roughly 670 donors, treating that subset as a discovery cohort. The study aimed to test whether cataloging public T cell receptors could reveal signatures of past pathogen exposure. HLA typing covered class I and class II loci at four-digit resolution. Of the roughly 420 genotyped donors, 75% to 85% were placed in the genetic ancestry cluster associated with self-reported Caucasian donors. All discovery cohort repertoires had been generated using a single sequencing platform. In addition to the first cohort of 666 subjects, a separate validation cohort of 130 or so different subjects was used. The study combined high-throughput TCR immunosequencing, statistical association of individual TCRs with disease status, and machine learning to predict cytomegalovirus infection status. The full study reports these points: A later analysis associated 15,000 to 20,000 TCR beta sequences with specific HLA alleles at a false discovery rate of 0.05. An association between a missense DCLRE1C variant and V-gene and J-gene trimming of TCR beta chains was found in a later genetic analysis and replicated in an independent cohort. A few of the identified cytomegalovirus-associated TCR beta chains were confirmed in vitro to be specific for cytomegalovirus antigens. In a later analysis, several top co-occurrence clusters were reported to appear linked to parvovirus B19, influenza, CMV and Epstein-Barr virus. Sequencing depth was assumed to be roughly uniform across donors in the presence/absence analyses, though that assumption may not hold. The classifier was reported to diagnose cytomegalovirus status with high specificity and sensitivity in both the original and validation cohorts. In this cohort, only TCR beta chains were sequenced, and detectable features were limited by the absence of alpha or paired-chain data. The earlier analysis of fewer than 750 of the donors excluded 15 to 20 rarely observed V segments, including chromosome 9 orphons, because counts were too low. A further reported finding was that TCR beta sequences accurately predicted the HLA-A and HLA-B alleles for most subjects in the first cohort. In a later analysis, most CMV-associated TCR beta chains were found to appear HLA-restricted, with HLA associations seemingly driven largely by CMV exposure. A group of highly shared sequence variants was considered likely to be a technical artifact of the sequencing pipeline. Across donors, most TCR sequences were observed very rarely, whereas some public TCRs were present in many individuals. A later analysis found that HLA-associated TCR beta chains were more clonally expanded and had lower generation probabilities than equally common non-associated chains. In the study, some 160 TCR beta chains were listed as associated with cytomegalovirus. The 87-base-pair reads could not distinguish some IMGT-functional V segments, including TRBV6-2 and TRBV6-3, so those segments were excluded. In a later genetic analysis, fewer N-insertions in productive TCRs were reported among donors in an Asian-associated ancestry cluster than the approximately 670-donor mean. In an earlier analysis of 587 of the donors, most TCR beta V segments appeared in productive rearrangements about 87% or about 30% of the time, broadly matching IMGT annotations. Linkage disequilibrium might explain the correlated functional status among segregating V segments, but an unknown experimental factor could not be ruled out. A later analysis found that TCR association rates varied across HLA loci, with DRB1 alleles showing the most associated TCRs and HLA-C alleles the fewest. The only immune exposure information available for the cohort was CMV serostatus. Assigning TCR associations to individual alleles was difficult when HLA alleles, especially DR and DQ, strongly co-occurred. Because HLA typing was unavailable for some donors at each locus, only the typed subset was used in association tests. The authors suggested that the approach could potentially be generalized to other disease states and immunological phenotypes.

The cohort comprised hundreds of healthy bone marrow donors. All cohort members were sampled while nominally healthy, although unrecorded immune exposures were likely present. The donor was CMV seronegative and belonged to the group of 352 seronegative cohort members. A peripheral blood sample was provided by each donor, and peripheral blood mononuclear cells were used for TCR beta sequencing. Genomic DNA was extracted from the blood cell samples with the Qiagen DNeasy Blood Extraction Kit. Receptor amplification or capture employed the immunoSEQ multiplex PCR assay. For the multiplex PCR, a mixture combining 60 forward primers for TCR Vbeta segments and 13 reverse primers for TCR Jbeta segments was used. Amplification of the CDR3 region of rearranged TCR beta genes was performed with a multiplex PCR assay on genomic DNA. The Illumina HiSeq System was used to sequence the amplified TCR beta libraries as 87-base-pair reads. Per the source publication's procedure: A later analysis counted approximately 76 million unique TCR beta chains across the 600 to 850 repertoires, and around 12 million of these chains were shared by at least two donors. To remove PCR and sequencing errors, raw reads were error-corrected and collapsed into unique sequences using a nearest-neighbor algorithm that merged closely related sequences. V, D and J gene segments were assigned by aligning CDR3 sequences to IMGT reference sequences. Each retained sequence needed at least a six-nucleotide match to both a V gene segment and a J gene segment. A rearrangement was called productive if the CDR3 had no stop codons and remained in frame with V and J, and every other rearrangement was called non-productive. CDR3 was defined by IMGT convention, running from the second conserved V-encoded cysteine to the conserved J-encoded phenylalanine. The earlier analysis of about 610 of the donors excluded sequences that lacked an unambiguous match to a single V gene segment. In an earlier analysis of several hundred of the donors, a V segment was called functional when productive rearrangements were above 56.7%, and segregating when the standard deviation between donors exceeded 5%. To diagnose cytomegalovirus status from the catalog of TCR beta chain sequences, a statistical classification framework was built. In a later analysis, V and J genes were assigned by comparing TCR nucleotide sequences against IMGT/GENE-DB human TR gene sequences. Using the TCRdist pipeline, a later analysis assigned CDR3 sequences along with most-parsimonious VDJ recombination scenarios. In a later analysis, each TCR beta chain was defined by its CDR3 amino acid sequence together with its V-gene family, and reads without a unique V-gene family were excluded. As a way to deal with suspected cross-contamination and a sequencing artifact, a later analysis dropped nearly 600 nucleotide sequences that were highly shared and had low generation probability. A later analysis calculated a clonal expansion index for each public chain from normalized within-repertoire ranks of inferred template counts. In a later analysis, generation probabilities were computed with a VDJ recombination model fitted to out-of-frame rearrangements, and the resulting probabilities were checked against IGoR. In a later analysis, TCR-TCR, TCR-HLA and TCR-CMV co-occurrence was scored with hypergeometric tests, and a repertoire-size bias correction was applied to TCR pairs. A later analysis estimated false discovery rates by permuting HLA or CMV assignments 20 times. In a later analysis, co-occurring TCRs were grouped using DBSCAN, with TCRdist sequence similarity added in when clustering inside HLA-allele-positive subsets. Co-occurrence clustering excluded repertoires with fewer than 30,000 or more than 120,000 public chains, plus five with anomalous nucleotide sharing. Drawn from immuneACCESS, this table holds only the in-frame rearrangements with V and J called that TCRdb kept. Clones are partly lost; checked studies trace under half to an unresolved V gene and leave the rest unexplained. V and J calls plus clone size are reproduced from that table; the DNA served to infer D and trimming. The sample yields about 35,000 clones; roughly 78% were counted once. The ten largest clones add up to approximately 5.5% of the sample.

Note on this clone: Its recognized antigen is unknown. Base-call qualities are not available, and no considerably larger clone is one nucleotide away.

Reading from cysteine to phenylalanine, the CDR3 counts 12 amino acids. The CDR3 DNA has 36 bases and is translated from base 1. The trim is 4 bases for V and 4 bases for J, with a gap of 8 bases between the germline ends. In the germline V gene, CDR1 corresponds to SGHRS and CDR2 to YFSETQ. The chain is assembled from TRBV5-1 and TRBJ1-2; a tentative D match to TRBD1 spans 6 bases. Sample: PBMCs. This TCR was recovered from a male donor in good health and CMV-seronegative. This receptor has the CDR3 CASSTDSYGYTF. Read as DNA, the sequence is TGCGCCAGCAGCACGGACAGCTATGGCTACACCTTC.